This T cell receptor (beta chain) appears in the sequencing data of a study of blood T cell repertoires in COVID-19. In the study overall: Sites across the United States, Italy and Spain contributed samples from acute and convalescent COVID-19.

The table came from immunoSEQ multiplex PCR; TCRdb's copy has only in-frame clones and leaves some out. The sample has some 270,000 clones, 70% to 90% seen once. The CDR3 contains 17 residues. V shed 4 bases, J shed 8 bases, and the junction held 17 bases outside the gene matches. The germline gives CDR1 KGHSH, CDR2 LQKENI. Sequencing input: peripheral blood. The chain recombines TRBV18 with TRBJ2-1; the match to TRBD2 covers 7 bases. This sequence originates from a human donor with COVID-19, enrolled during active disease. The donor label of this sample is uncertain. The CDR3 nucleotides read TGTGCCAGCTCACTCCTTAGCCGGGGGGAGGGCCTCGATGAGCAGTTCTTC. This codes for CASSLLSRGEGLDEQFF.